What follows are 15 T cell receptor beta chains derived from one specimen sequenced in a study of tumor and adjacent non-tumor tissue in lung cancer. No cell sorting was done before RNA was extracted from the tissue. Three rounds of nested PCR, following a modified ARM-PCR protocol, produced the TCRbeta library. TCRdb processed the multiplex PCR reads anew with MiXCR; each CDR3 protein has one entry. The sample shows some 77,000 distinct CDR3 sequences, 65% to 75% of them seen only once. Input material: lung tumor tissue. These receptors were obtained from a woman in her 70s with non-small cell lung cancer.

V gene TRBV4-1 combines with J gene TRBJ2-1, with 8 bases lining up with TRBD2. There are 13 residues in the CDR3. Germline loops: CDR1 MGHRA, CDR2 YSYEKL. The junction had 9 bases not matched to a gene; V was cut back by 8 bases and J by 9 bases. The CDR3 loop reads CASRPGGDGEQFF. DNA of the CDR3: TGCGCCAGCCGCCCGGGGGGGGATGGTGAGCAGTTCTTC.

Worth noting for this clonotype: Likely a read error: the CDR3 ends without its conserved phenylalanine or tryptophan. The CDR3: CSARWAPRNEQFL. The CDR3 DNA follows: TGCAGTGCTAGATGGGCTCCACGCAATGAGCAGTTCTTA. The rearrangement uses TRBV20-1 and TRBJ2-1; D is undetermined. This CDR3 has 13 residues. V shed 2 bases and J shed 6 bases, with 11 bases lying between them. Germline CDR1 is DFQATT and CDR2 is SNEGSKA (reference sequence).

The rearrangement links TRBV19 to TRBJ1-5; TRBD1 might be the D (5 bases). The CDR3 has 15 residues. CDR1 is LNHDA, CDR2 SQIVND, per germline (reference sequence). V shed 8 bases and J shed 3 bases, with 17 bases lying between them. DNA for the CDR3: TGTGCCAGTTCGCGGGACGGGGACCTCAATCAGCCCCAGCATTTT. This gives the protein CASSRDGDLNQPQHF.

On this clonotype itself: One end of the junction does not line up with germline, which may come from a read error. V gene TRBV28 combines with J gene TRBJ2-1; D is possibly TRBD2 (5 bases). Germline V CDR1 and CDR2: MDHEN, SYDVKM. The CDR3 totals 15 residues. The CDR3 here is CGSSFTRKNCNEQFF. The CDR3 DNA reads TGTGGCAGCAGTTTTACTAGGAAGAACTGCAATGAGCAGTTCTTC.

This clonotype was counted ten times or more. This chain links TRBV20-1 with TRBJ2-4; possible D gene TRBD1, 6 bases. V lost 2 bases, J lost 2 bases, and 16 bases lay in between. The CDR3 loop spans 16 amino acids. CDR1 is DFQATT and CDR2 is SNEGSKA in the germline V gene (reference sequence). The CDR3 region has the DNA TGCAGTGCTAGATTACAGGGCACGGGGTCCAAAAACATTCAGTACTTC. This gives the protein CSARLQGTGSKNIQYF.

Concerning this clonotype: At one end the junction does not follow the germline gene, possibly because of a read error. This chain joins TRBV6-1 and TRBJ2-7; possible D gene TRBD1, 5 bases. The germline V gene encodes CDR1 MNHNS and CDR2 SASEGT. The CDR3 totals 14 residues. The CDR3 DNA is TGTGCCAACAGTGAAAGTCTCGCAGGGTACGAGCAATACTTC. Protein: CANSESLAGYEQYF.

As for this clonotype: The CDR3 does not end in the conserved phenylalanine or tryptophan, so this is likely a read error. The chain recombines TRBV6-1 with TRBJ2-2; 8 positions match TRBD2. V was clipped by 4 bases and J by 4 bases; unmatched bases: 14. The germline CDR1 and CDR2 sequences are MNHNS and SASEGT. CDR3 size: 18 residues. The CDR3: CASSVDSGIQTGTGELFL. In DNA, the CDR3 is TGTGCCAGCAGTGTAGATAGCGGGATTCAGACCGGCACCGGGGAGCTGTTTTTG.

The chain uses TRBV20-1 and TRBJ2-3; no clear D gene. The CDR3 length is 11 residues. Germline V gene data show CDR1 as DFQATT and CDR2 as SNEGSKA (reference sequence). V was pared by 8 bases and J by 6 bases, with 12 bases between. CDR3 protein: CSFSPADTQYF. The DNA for the CDR3 is TGCAGTTTTAGCCCGGCGGATACGCAGTATTTT.

In regard to this clonotype: Germline and junction disagree at one end, which may indicate a read error. The CDR3 DNA sequence: TGTGCCAGCGGTTACCCTGGAGGGACTCACTACCCAGATGCGCAGTATTTT. Its translation: CASGYPGGTHYPDAQYF. The chain recombines TRBV6-5 with TRBJ2-3, with a tentative D call TRBD2 (6 bases). The CDR3 loop spans 17 amino acids. Germline CDR1 MNHEY, CDR2 SVGAGI.

In regard to this clonotype: One junction end disagrees with the germline gene, perhaps due to a read error. The chain is built from TRBV6-5 and TRBJ2-3, with a possible D match to TRBD2 (6 bases). Looked up from germline, CDR1 is MNHEY and CDR2 is SVGAGI. The CDR3 sequence is 17 residues long. The CDR3 loop is CTSSYSGGTHYPNTQYF. The CDR3 nucleotides are TGCACCAGCAGTTACTCTGGAGGGACTCACTACCCAAATACGCAGTATTTT.

Ten or more counts support this clonotype. The rearrangement links TRBV20-1 to TRBJ2-5; D possibly corresponds to TRBD1 (5 bases). There are 14 residues in the CDR3. V dropped 1 base and J dropped 4 bases, with 13 bases sitting between them. Germline V lookup: CDR1 DFQATT, CDR2 SNEGSKA (reference sequence). The CDR3 sequence: CSARVGWGGETQYF. The CDR3 DNA reads TGCAGTGCTAGAGTGGGCTGGGGCGGAGAGACCCAGTACTTC.

Details on this clonotype: The junction departs from germline at one end; a sequencing error may be responsible. In DNA, the CDR3 is TGTGCCAGCAGCTTGCCCTACCACAATGGGCAGTTCTTC. It encodes CASSLPYHNGQFF. The chain uses TRBV11-3 and TRBJ2-1; the D is unclear. This CDR3 has 13 amino acids. Germline CDR1 and CDR2: SGHNT and YENEEA.

This clonotype was seen many times. The chain combines TRBV29-1 with TRBJ2-2; 7 bases agree with TRBD1. CDR1 and CDR2 (germline): SQVTM, ANQGSEA. The CDR3 has 13 amino acids. The junction had 6 bases not matched to a gene; V was cut back by 4 bases and J by 7 bases. CDR3 bases: TGCAGCGTTGCTAGGGGGCAAAACGGGGAGCTGTTTTTT. It specifies CSVARGQNGELFF.

Concerning this clonotype: A read error may explain this, as a much larger clone is one base away. The chain is built from TRBV28 and TRBJ2-3, with 9 bases fitting TRBD2. Germline V lookup: CDR1 MDHEN, CDR2 SYDVKM. The CDR3 is 17 residues long. The V gene end was trimmed by 5 bases and the J gene end by 8 bases; junction bases not matched to a gene: 17. CDR3 in amino acids: CASSGAGASGTGGTQYF. CDR3 DNA sequence: TGTGCCAGCAGTGGTGCCGGGGCTAGCGGGACCGGGGGTACGCAGTATTTT.

Note on this clonotype: A much larger clonotype is one base distant, so this may be a read error. This chain uses TRBV20-1 with TRBJ1-1, with TRBD1 matching 7 bases. With V trimmed by 5 bases and J by 7 bases, 7 bases remained unmatched. The CDR3 consists of 12 residues. Germline V gene data show CDR1 as DFQATT and CDR2 as SNEGSKA (reference sequence). The CDR3 DNA reads as TGCAGTGCTCCGACGACAGGGATTGAAGCTTTCTTT. Translating it yields CSAPTTGIEAFF.